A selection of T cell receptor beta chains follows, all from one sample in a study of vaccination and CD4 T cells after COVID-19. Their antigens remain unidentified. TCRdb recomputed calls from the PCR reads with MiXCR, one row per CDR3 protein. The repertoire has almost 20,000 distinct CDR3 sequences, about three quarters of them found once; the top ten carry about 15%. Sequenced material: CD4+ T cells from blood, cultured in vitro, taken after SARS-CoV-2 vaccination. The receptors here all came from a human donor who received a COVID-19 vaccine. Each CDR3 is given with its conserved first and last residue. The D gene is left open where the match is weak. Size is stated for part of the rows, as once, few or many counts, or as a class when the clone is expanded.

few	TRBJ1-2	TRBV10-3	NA	CAISEFYGYTF	TGTGCCATCAGTGAATTCTATGGCTACACCTTC
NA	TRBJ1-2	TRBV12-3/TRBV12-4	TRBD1	CASTVRGEGYTF	TGTGCCAGCACGGTCAGGGGGGAGGGCTACACCTTC
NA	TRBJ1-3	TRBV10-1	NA	CATSPTVSGNTIYF	TGCGCCACCTCCCCGACCGTCTCTGGAAACACCATATATTTT
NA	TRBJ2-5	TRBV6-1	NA	CASSWNPEETQYF	TGTGCCAGCAGCTGGAACCCTGAAGAGACCCAGTACTTC
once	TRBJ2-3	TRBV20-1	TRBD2	CSARTGTITDTQYF	TGCAGTGCTAGGACCGGGACTATCACAGATACGCAGTATTTT
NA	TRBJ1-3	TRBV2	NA	CASSELRGQSGNTIYF	TGTGCCAGCAGTGAACTCCGGGGGCAGTCTGGAAACACCATATATTTT
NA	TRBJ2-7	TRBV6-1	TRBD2	CASRGRLAGISYEQYF	TGTGCCAGCAGGGGAAGGCTAGCGGGTATCTCCTACGAGCAGTACTTC
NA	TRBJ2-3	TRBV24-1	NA	CATSEPEGNTQYF	TGTGCCACCAGTGAGCCGGAGGGAAATACGCAGTATTTT
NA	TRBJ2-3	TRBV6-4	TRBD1	CASSEGGGTDTQYF	TGTGCCAGCAGTGAAGGGGGCGGGACAGATACGCAGTATTTT
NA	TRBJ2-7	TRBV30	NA	CAWSVRYEQYF	TGTGCCTGGAGTGTAAGATACGAGCAGTACTTC
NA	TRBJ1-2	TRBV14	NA	CASSPLGGPILYGYTF	TGTGCCAGCAGCCCTCTCGGGGGACCGATTCTTTATGGCTACACCTTC